The rows below give T cell receptor beta chains drawn from one sample of a study of blood T cell repertoires in COVID-19. Sequenced by immunoSEQ multiplex PCR; TCRdb stores in-frame clones only, minus some. The data show some 200,000 clones, around 82% seen once. The material sequenced was PBMCs or T cells enriched from blood (not recorded which). Receptors originate from a woman aged 40-49 years with acute COVID-19. Both conserved end residues are part of each CDR3. Each record gives: V gene, CDR3 length, D gene, clone size, J gene, CDR3 DNA, CDR3 protein. A D gene is named only where the DNA matches it firmly. A clone size is listed for some rows: how often the clone was seen (once, few, many), or a class if it is expanded.

>TRBV30|13|TRBD2|.|TRBJ2-7
TGTGCCTGGAACCACGGGGACTATGCCGAGCAGTACTTC
CAWNHGDYAEQYF
>TRBV2|13|.|.|TRBJ2-2
TGTGCCAGCAGTGAGCAGGGCCCCGGGGAGCTGTTTTTT
CASSEQGPGELFF
>TRBV4-2|18|TRBD2|few|TRBJ2-3
TGTGCCAGCAGCCAAGAGCTAGCGGGGGGGCCGGAAACAGATACGCAGTATTTT
CASSQELAGGPETDTQYF
>TRBV7-9|13|.|.|TRBJ2-5
TGTGCCAGCAGCTCTACTCATAAGGAGACCCAGTACTTC
CASSSTHKETQYF
>TRBV18|17|TRBD1|once|TRBJ1-4
TGTGCCAGCTCACCCCCGGGACAGGGGAATAGGGGAGAAAAACTGTTTTTT
CASSPPGQGNRGEKLFF
>TRBV7-9|12|TRBD1|.|TRBJ2-2
TGTGCCAGCAGTGACAGGGCCCGGGAGCTGTTTTTT
CASSDRARELFF
>TRBV10-1|14|.|.|TRBJ2-2
TGCGCCAGCAGTGAGACCGGGGTTGGAGGGGAGCTGTTTTTT
CASSETGVGGELFF
>TRBV5-6|13|.|.|TRBJ2-2
TGTGCCAGCAGCTTATCAGGGCCCGGGGAGCTGTTTTTT
CASSLSGPGELFF
>TRBV28|16|TRBD1|few|TRBJ1-5
TGTGCCAGCAGTCCTGCCTCGGGACAGGGACATCAGCCCCAGCATTTT
CASSPASGQGHQPQHF
>TRBV6-5|16|.|.|TRBJ1-2
TGTGCCAGCAGTTACTGGGAGGGTCAACTAATCTATGGCTACACCTTC
CASSYWEGQLIYGYTF
>TRBV7-2|15|TRBD1|.|TRBJ2-5
TGTGCCAGCAGCTCACCGGGACAGAGGCAAGAGACCCAGTACTTC
CASSSPGQRQETQYF
>TRBV5-6|15|.|many|TRBJ2-7
TGTGCCAGCAGCTCAGGACAGTCCCCCCGCTACGAGCAGTACTTC
CASSSGQSPRYEQYF
>TRBV7-2|16|.|.|TRBJ1-3
TGTGCCAGCAGCTTAGGTGGAGGGCGAGCAGGAAACACCATATATTTT
CASSLGGGRAGNTIYF
>TRBV6-5|14|.|.|TRBJ2-3
TGTGCCAGCAGCGGGTATGCCACCACAGATACGCAGTATTTT
CASSGYATTDTQYF
>TRBV5-1|13|TRBD1|once|TRBJ1-1
TGCGCCAGCAGCAGAACAGGGGGCACTGAAGCTTTCTTT
CASSRTGGTEAFF
>TRBV30|15|.|.|TRBJ1-6
TGTGCCTGGAGTGGGGGACAAGTCAATAATTCACCCCTCCACTTT
CAWSGGQVNNSPLHF
>TRBV6-5|15|.|.|TRBJ2-1
TGTGCCAGCAGTACTAGGGCTGGAAACTACAATGAGCAGTTCTTC
CASSTRAGNYNEQFF
>TRBV12-3/TRBV12-4|13|.|.|TRBJ2-2
TGTGCCAGCAGTTTCACTAGCACCGGGGAGCTGTTTTTT
CASSFTSTGELFF
>TRBV6-5|14|.|.|TRBJ2-1
TGTGCCAGCAGCCTCAGGCGGGTTTACAATGAGCAGTTCTTC
CASSLRRVYNEQFF
>TRBV5-1|15|TRBD2|.|TRBJ2-4
TGCGCCAGCAGCTCGATAGCGGGGGGTGGAAACATTCAGTACTTC
CASSSIAGGGNIQYF
>TRBV2|15|TRBD2|.|TRBJ2-7
TGTGCCAGCAGGGCCCAAGCGGGAGAGTTAAGCGAGCAGTACTTC
CASRAQAGELSEQYF
>TRBV9|17|TRBD2|.|TRBJ2-1
TGTGCCAGCAGCGCACCTGGCTCTAGCGGGGGGGCAGGGGAGCAGTTCTTC
CASSAPGSSGGAGEQFF
>TRBV10-3|16|TRBD1|few|TRBJ1-2
TGTGCCATCAGTGATCCGCGACAGGGGGTTGGCTATGGCTACACCTTC
CAISDPRQGVGYGYTF
>TRBV14|16|TRBD2|.|TRBJ2-7
TGTGCCAGCAGGGAAGGGACTAGCGGCCTCTCCTACGAGCAGTACTTC
CASREGTSGLSYEQYF
>TRBV27|15|TRBD1|.|TRBJ2-4
TGTGCCAGCAGTCCGGCGACAGGGTCCAAAAACATTCAGTACTTC
CASSPATGSKNIQYF
>TRBV7-3|13|.|.|TRBJ2-5
TGTGCCAGCAGCTCGACGGGGGTTGAGACCCAGTACTTC
CASSSTGVETQYF
>TRBV7-9|15|TRBD1|.|TRBJ1-2
TGTGCCAGCAGCCGGGGACAGGGGGCTGAGGATGGCTACACCTTC
CASSRGQGAEDGYTF
>TRBV3-1/TRBV3-2|17|.|.|TRBJ2-6
TGTGCCAGCAGCCAAGATGTTCAGTCCTCTGGGGCCAACGTCCTGACTTTC
CASSQDVQSSGANVLTF
>TRBV7-9|15|.|.|TRBJ2-4
TGTGCCAGCAGCTTATCGCGGCTAGCCAAAAACATTCAGTACTTC
CASSLSRLAKNIQYF
>TRBV9|16|TRBD2|.|TRBJ2-7
TGTGCCAGCAGCGTAGGCGCTAGCGGGAGGGCAGGTGAGCAGTACTTC
CASSVGASGRAGEQYF
>TRBV24-1|15|.|.|TRBJ1-1
TGTGCCACCAGTGATCCCTCGACGGGGAACACTGAAGCTTTCTTT
CATSDPSTGNTEAFF
>TRBV28|14|.|.|TRBJ2-1
TGTGCCAGCAGACCGGGTGGAGGGCACAATGAGCAGTTCTTC
CASRPGGGHNEQFF
>TRBV6-4|15|TRBD2|.|TRBJ2-2
TGTGCCAGCCGACGCGGGGCTAGCGGGACCGGGGAGCTGTTTTTT
CASRRGASGTGELFF
>TRBV7-2|14|.|.|TRBJ2-7
TGTGCCAGCACCTCGAACAGGGTCTCCTACGAGCAGTACTTC
CASTSNRVSYEQYF
>TRBV28|15|TRBD1|.|TRBJ1-6
TGTGCCAGCAGCTCGTACACAGGGGTAGGCTCACCCCTCCACTTT
CASSSYTGVGSPLHF
>TRBV9|13|.|.|TRBJ1-5
TGTGCCAGCAGCGTGATCGGGGATCAGCCCCAGCATTTT
CASSVIGDQPQHF
>TRBV5-1|15|.|.|TRBJ2-7
TGCGCCAGCAGCCCTAAAGCGGGTGCAACCTACGAGCAGTACTTC
CASSPKAGATYEQYF
>TRBV2|13|.|.|TRBJ1-5
TGTGCCAGCAGAGGGACAAGGAATCAGCCCCAGCATTTT
CASRGTRNQPQHF
>TRBV6-2/TRBV6-3|17|.|.|TRBJ1-5
TGTGCCAGCAGTACCGGTAGGACAGCGTATAGCAATCAGCCCCAGCATTTT
CASSTGRTAYSNQPQHF
>TRBV3-1/TRBV3-2|15|TRBD1|once|TRBJ1-3
TGTGCCAGCAGCCGTTACAGGGGCTCTGGAAACACCATATATTTT
CASSRYRGSGNTIYF
>TRBV6-6|16|.|.|TRBJ2-3
TGTGCCAGCAGTTACTACGTCGGGAATATGGGAGATACGCAGTATTTT
CASSYYVGNMGDTQYF
>TRBV7-6|16|TRBD1|.|TRBJ1-6
TGTGCCAGCAGCTTAGGACAGGGACAATCTAATTCACCCCTCCACTTT
CASSLGQGQSNSPLHF
>TRBV5-1|14|TRBD1|few|TRBJ1-2
TGCGCCAGCAGCCCGGACAGGCTGAACTATGGCTACACCTTC
CASSPDRLNYGYTF
>TRBV6-2/TRBV6-3|13|.|.|TRBJ1-2
TGTGCCAGCAGCGAAAGCGGTAACTATGGCTACACCTTC
CASSESGNYGYTF
>TRBV6-5|15|TRBD1|once|TRBJ2-2
TGTGCCAGCAGTTACCTGACAGGGGACACCGGGGAGCTGTTTTTT
CASSYLTGDTGELFF
>TRBV5-1|15|.|.|TRBJ1-6
TGCGCCAGCAGCTTGGCCACGACAGGCGAATCACCCCTCCACTTT
CASSLATTGESPLHF
>TRBV5-1|14|.|.|TRBJ2-1
TGCGCCAGCAGCTTGGCACCCAGTCTCTATGAGCAGTTCTTC
CASSLAPSLYEQFF
>TRBV7-7|13|.|.|TRBJ1-5
TGTGCTAGCAGCTCAGGGGCGGGTCAGCCCCAGCATTTT
CASSSGAGQPQHF
>TRBV30|14|TRBD1|.|TRBJ1-2
TGTGCCTGGACCACCTGGACAGGGGACTATGGCTACACCTTC
CAWTTWTGDYGYTF